Listed below are T cell receptor beta chains from one sample, sequenced in a study of radiotherapy plus CTLA-4 blockade in lung cancer. Some clones are missing from TCRdb's copy, which holds only in-frame ones; the method was immunoSEQ multiplex PCR. The sample comprises 70,000 to 95,000 clones, about 85% of which are singletons, and roughly 15% rests with the top ten. This specimen was peripheral blood, taken from a patient treated with radiotherapy plus ipilimumab. These receptors all come from a human donor with non-small cell lung cancer that progressed on radiotherapy plus ipilimumab. Both conserved end residues are part of each CDR3. D genes are given only for firm matches. Size is omitted from some rows. Given values are once, few, many or a class for expanded clones.

TRBV11-3	few	TRBD2	TRBJ2-7	CASSARLTSATYEQYF	TGTGCCAGCAGCGCCCGCCTCACTAGCGCAACCTACGAGCAGTACTTC
TRBV14	NA	TRBD2	TRBJ2-3	CASSSLPGLAGLEDTQYF	TGTGCCAGCAGCTCCCTTCCCGGACTAGCGGGCCTCGAGGATACGCAGTATTTT
TRBV10-1	NA	NA	TRBJ1-5	CASSDGTDPSSNQPQHF	TGCGCCAGCAGTGATGGGACCGACCCTTCTAGCAATCAGCCCCAGCATTTT
TRBV4-2	once	TRBD2	TRBJ2-3	CASSQDTGGSTDTQYF	TGTGCCAGCAGCCAAGATACGGGAGGAAGCACAGATACGCAGTATTTT
TRBV27	once	NA	TRBJ1-5	CASSLEGSLNQPQHF	TGTGCCAGCAGTTTAGAGGGGTCATTGAATCAGCCCCAGCATTTT
TRBV14	NA	NA	TRBJ2-1	CASSPIGLTYNEQFF	TGTGCCAGCAGCCCGATAGGACTAACCTACAATGAGCAGTTCTTC
TRBV9	NA	NA	TRBJ2-3	CASSRTDTQYF	TGTGCCAGCAGCCGCACAGATACGCAGTATTTT
TRBV4-3	NA	TRBD2	TRBJ2-7	CASSQETVSSGRVGSSYEQYF	TGCGCCAGCAGCCAAGAGACAGTGAGTAGCGGGAGGGTCGGGAGCTCCTACGAGCAGTACTTC
TRBV10-3	NA	TRBD2	TRBJ2-3	CAISGGVAGGRSTDTQYF	TGTGCCATCAGTGGGGGGGTAGCGGGGGGCCGGAGCACAGATACGCAGTATTTT
TRBV13	NA	NA	TRBJ2-5	CASSLGAGTQYF	TGTGCCAGCAGCTTAGGGGCGGGGACCCAGTACTTC
TRBV6-4	few	TRBD1	TRBJ2-7	CASSAQGVGEQYF	TGTGCCAGCAGTGCCCAGGGGGTGGGTGAGCAGTACTTC
TRBV7-2	NA	NA	TRBJ2-3	CASRKLTSDTQYF	TGTGCCAGCAGGAAGTTGACGTCAGATACGCAGTATTTT
TRBV29-1	NA	NA	TRBJ1-5	CSVVAGAGNQPQHF	TGCAGCGTTGTGGCAGGGGCTGGCAATCAGCCCCAGCATTTT
TRBV19	NA	NA	TRBJ1-2	CASSMGGQRYGYTF	TGTGCCAGTAGTATGGGGGGGCAGAGATATGGCTACACCTTC
TRBV28	NA	NA	TRBJ1-5	CASRGTGSNQPQHF	TGTGCCAGCAGGGGCACAGGGTCGAATCAGCCCCAGCATTTT
TRBV19	NA	NA	TRBJ1-1	CASSIQGSTEAFF	TGTGCCAGTAGTATACAGGGTTCCACTGAAGCTTTCTTT
TRBV5-1	NA	TRBD2	TRBJ2-1	CASSLAGLAGYNEQFF	TGCGCCAGCAGCTTGGCGGGGCTAGCGGGGTACAATGAGCAGTTCTTC
TRBV5-1	NA	TRBD1	TRBJ2-5	CASSLVGTGGETQYF	TGCGCCAGCAGCTTGGTGGGGACAGGGGGCGAGACCCAGTACTTC
TRBV7-2	NA	NA	TRBJ1-5	CASSLVVGGEDQPQHF	TGTGCCAGCAGCTTAGTGGTTGGGGGTGAAGATCAGCCCCAGCATTTT
TRBV10-3	NA	NA	TRBJ1-5	CAISDTWIQLSNQPQHF	TGTGCCATCAGTGACACATGGATTCAACTTAGCAATCAGCCCCAGCATTTT
TRBV2	once	NA	TRBJ2-7	CASSDPPWGYEQYF	TGTGCCAGCAGTGACCCCCCGTGGGGCTACGAGCAGTACTTC
TRBV6-5	NA	TRBD1	TRBJ2-7	CASSTRQGITYEQYF	TGTGCCAGCAGTACCCGACAGGGGATCACCTACGAGCAGTACTTC
TRBV2	NA	TRBD2	TRBJ2-1	CASTSTSANEQFF	TGTGCCAGCACCTCGACTAGCGCCAATGAGCAGTTCTTC
TRBV6-1	NA	TRBD1	TRBJ2-7	CASSNRDSVYEQYF	TGTGCCAGCAGTAACCGGGACAGCGTCTACGAGCAGTACTTC
TRBV7-2	NA	TRBD1	TRBJ1-2	CASSSGQGMGGYTF	TGTGCCAGCAGCTCCGGACAGGGGATGGGTGGCTACACCTTC
TRBV7-9	NA	TRBD1	TRBJ2-5	CASRGQGRGETQYF	TGTGCCAGCAGAGGACAGGGGAGGGGAGAGACCCAGTACTTC
TRBV18	NA	NA	TRBJ1-4	CASSGPGKANEKLFF	TGTGCCAGCTCAGGTCCGGGGAAAGCTAATGAAAAACTGTTTTTT
TRBV5-1	NA	TRBD1	TRBJ1-2	CASSWTGGDYGYTF	TGCGCCAGCAGCTGGACAGGGGGCGACTATGGCTACACCTTC
TRBV7-2	NA	NA	TRBJ2-5	CASSPARDFSLLWTQYF	TGTGCCAGCAGCCCGGCCCGGGATTTTTCTCTACTTTGGACCCAGTACTTC
TRBV2	NA	NA	TRBJ1-2	CASSADSSNYGYTF	TGTGCCAGCAGTGCGGACAGTTCTAACTATGGCTACACCTTC
TRBV25-1	once	NA	TRBJ1-1	CASSHPTRDLNTEAFF	TGTGCCAGCAGTCACCCTACCCGGGACTTAAACACTGAAGCTTTCTTT
TRBV29-1	NA	TRBD1	TRBJ1-1	CSAPGTGRGNTEAFF	TGCAGCGCCCCCGGGACAGGCCGAGGGAACACTGAAGCTTTCTTT
TRBV28	once	NA	TRBJ2-7	CASSLLHNSYEQYF	TGTGCCAGCAGTTTATTACACAATTCCTACGAGCAGTACTTC
TRBV4-1	NA	NA	TRBJ2-1	CASSQEGWSYNEQFF	TGCGCCAGCAGCCAAGAGGGTTGGTCCTACAATGAGCAGTTCTTC
TRBV7-2	NA	TRBD1	TRBJ1-1	CASSLVGQMNTEAFF	TGTGCCAGCAGCTTAGTGGGACAGATGAACACTGAAGCTTTCTTT
TRBV5-6	NA	NA	TRBJ2-3	CASSSSGGTDTQYF	TGTGCCAGCAGCTCGTCAGGGGGCACAGATACGCAGTATTTT
TRBV6-6	few	NA	TRBJ2-7	CASSLGVAVSYEQYF	TGTGCCAGCAGTTTGGGAGTAGCGGTCTCCTACGAGCAGTACTTC
TRBV28	NA	TRBD1	TRBJ1-5	CASSKAGTASNQPQHF	TGTGCCAGCAGTAAGGCCGGGACAGCTAGCAATCAGCCCCAGCATTTT
TRBV13	NA	NA	TRBJ2-2	CASTLSGELFF	TGTGCCAGCACCCTTTCAGGGGAGCTGTTTTTT
TRBV19	NA	NA	TRBJ1-1	CASSIQRGSMGTEAFF	TGTGCCAGTAGTATCCAAAGGGGGAGTATGGGCACTGAAGCTTTCTTT
TRBV5-1	NA	NA	TRBJ2-3	CASSRISTDTQYF	TGCGCCAGCAGTAGGATTAGCACGGATACGCAGTATTTT
TRBV5-1	few	NA	TRBJ2-7	CASSGEGGPGEQYF	TGCGCCAGCAGCGGCGAGGGGGGGCCGGGTGAGCAGTACTTC
TRBV5-1	NA	TRBD2	TRBJ2-7	CASSNLAGALDEQYF	TGCGCCAGCAGCAACCTAGCGGGAGCTTTAGACGAGCAGTACTTC
TRBV30	once	TRBD2	TRBJ2-5	CAGRFGGGTQYF	TGTGCCGGTCGATTCGGCGGGGGGACCCAGTACTTC
TRBV18	NA	TRBD2	TRBJ2-7	CASSPRLAGASYEQYF	TGTGCCAGCTCACCACGACTAGCGGGGGCCTCCTACGAGCAGTACTTC
TRBV30	NA	NA	TRBJ1-3	CAWTVSGNTIYF	TGTGCCTGGACGGTTTCTGGAAACACCATATATTTT
TRBV9	NA	NA	TRBJ2-2	CASTERQANTGELFF	TGTGCCAGCACCGAGAGGCAGGCGAACACCGGGGAGCTGTTTTTT
TRBV5-5	NA	NA	TRBJ2-7	CASSVSSALAYEQYF	TGTGCCAGCAGCGTTTCCTCCGCACTCGCCTACGAGCAGTACTTC
TRBV11-2	NA	TRBD1	TRBJ1-2	CASSFTGQGNYGYTF	TGTGCCAGCAGCTTTACTGGACAGGGAAACTATGGCTACACCTTC
TRBV11-2	NA	TRBD2	TRBJ2-1	CASSLEASGGNEQFF	TGTGCCAGCAGCTTAGAGGCTAGCGGGGGCAATGAGCAGTTCTTC
TRBV21-1	NA	NA	TRBJ1-1	CASSKIGRSKLNTEAFF	TGTGCCAGCAGCAAAATAGGGAGGTCGAAACTCAACACTGAAGCTTTCTTT
TRBV7-8	NA	NA	TRBJ1-5	CASSFTGQQPQHF	TGTGCCAGCAGCTTTACCGGACAACAGCCCCAGCATTTT
TRBV2	once	TRBD1	TRBJ2-3	CASLPGQGTDTQYF	TGTGCCAGTTTACCGGGACAGGGCACAGATACGCAGTATTTT
TRBV5-1	NA	NA	TRBJ2-1	CASSLAGTLNNEQFF	TGCGCCAGCAGCTTGGCCGGGACCTTGAACAATGAGCAGTTCTTC
TRBV4-3	NA	TRBD1	TRBJ2-5	CASSQEPGQQETQYF	TGCGCCAGCAGCCAGGAACCGGGACAGCAAGAGACCCAGTACTTC
TRBV5-1	NA	NA	TRBJ1-1	CASSSQMNTEAFF	TGCGCCAGCAGCTCACAGATGAACACTGAAGCTTTCTTT
TRBV18	NA	TRBD2	TRBJ2-1	CASTWTSGYNEQFF	TGTGCCAGCACCTGGACTAGCGGCTACAATGAGCAGTTCTTC
TRBV6-1	few	NA	TRBJ1-5	CASSEPPRGLPQHF	TGTGCCAGCAGTGAACCCCCGCGGGGTCTGCCCCAGCATTTT